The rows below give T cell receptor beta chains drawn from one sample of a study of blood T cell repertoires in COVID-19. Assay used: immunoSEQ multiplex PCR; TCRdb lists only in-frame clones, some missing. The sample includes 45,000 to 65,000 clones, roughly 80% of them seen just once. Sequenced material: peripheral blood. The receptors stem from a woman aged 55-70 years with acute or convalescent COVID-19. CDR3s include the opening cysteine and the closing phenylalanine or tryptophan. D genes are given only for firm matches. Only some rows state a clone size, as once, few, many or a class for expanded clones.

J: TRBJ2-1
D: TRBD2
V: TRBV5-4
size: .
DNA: TGTGCCAGCAGCGGACTAGATGGAAGGGAGCAGTTCTTC
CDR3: CASSGLDGREQFF

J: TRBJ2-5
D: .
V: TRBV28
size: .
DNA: TGTGCCAGCAGTACAGGGTACCAAGAGACCCAGTACTTC
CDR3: CASSTGYQETQYF

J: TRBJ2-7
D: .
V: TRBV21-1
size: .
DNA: TGTGCCAGCAGCAAACCTGGACAGGGGCCGGGGGAGCAGTACTTC
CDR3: CASSKPGQGPGEQYF

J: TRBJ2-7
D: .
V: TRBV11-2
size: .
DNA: TGTGCCAGCAGCTTAGGGGCAGCGGGCTCCTACGAGCAGTACTTC
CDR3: CASSLGAAGSYEQYF

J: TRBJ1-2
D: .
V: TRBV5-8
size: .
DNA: TGTGCCAGCAGCTTGGAACAGGGCACCTATGGCTACACCTTC
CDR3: CASSLEQGTYGYTF

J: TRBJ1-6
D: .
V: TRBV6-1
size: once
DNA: TGTGCCAGCAGTGACCAACCGGGACAAAATAATTCACCCCTCCACTTT
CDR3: CASSDQPGQNNSPLHF

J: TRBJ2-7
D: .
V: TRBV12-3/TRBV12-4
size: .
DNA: TGTGCCAGCAGTTTCGAGCTGACCTACGAGCAGTACTTC
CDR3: CASSFELTYEQYF

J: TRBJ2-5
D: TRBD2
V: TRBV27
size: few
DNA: TGTGCCAGCAGTTTACTAGCGGGGGGGAAAGAGACCCAGTACTTC
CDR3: CASSLLAGGKETQYF

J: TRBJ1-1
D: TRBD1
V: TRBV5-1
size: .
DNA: TGCGCCAGCAGCCTGCGGACAGGGGATGACACTGAAGCTTTCTTT
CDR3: CASSLRTGDDTEAFF

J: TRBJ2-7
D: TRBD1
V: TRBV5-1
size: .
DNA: TGCGCCAGCAGCCCGGGACAGGGTACTGACGAGCAGTACTTC
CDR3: CASSPGQGTDEQYF

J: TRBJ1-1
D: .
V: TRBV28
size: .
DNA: TGTGCCAGCTTAAAGCGTAACACTGAAGCTTTCTTT
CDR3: CASLKRNTEAFF

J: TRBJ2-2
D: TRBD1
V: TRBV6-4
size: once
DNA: TGTGCCAGCAGTGAACGACAGGGCCCCACCGGGGAGCTGTTTTTT
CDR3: CASSERQGPTGELFF

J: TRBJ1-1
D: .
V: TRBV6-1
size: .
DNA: TGTGCCAGCAGTGAAGAGGGCCGGGGCACTGAAGCTTTCTTT
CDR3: CASSEEGRGTEAFF

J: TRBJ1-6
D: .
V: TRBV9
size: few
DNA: TGTGCCAGCAGCGTGGAAGGGGCCGATTCACCCCTCCACTTT
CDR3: CASSVEGADSPLHF

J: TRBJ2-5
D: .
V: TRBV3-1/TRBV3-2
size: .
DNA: TGTGCCAGCAGCCCGGGGACAATCCAGGCCATCGAGACCCAGTACTTC
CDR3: CASSPGTIQAIETQYF

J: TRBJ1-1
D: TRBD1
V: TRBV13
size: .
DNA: TGTGCCAGCAGCTGGGCGACAGGGGCGGTAAACACTGAAGCTTTCTTT
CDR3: CASSWATGAVNTEAFF

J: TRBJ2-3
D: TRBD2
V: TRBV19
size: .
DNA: TGTGCCACTGGGGGGCGGACTAGCGGGAACGGGGATACGCAGTATTTT
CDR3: CATGGRTSGNGDTQYF

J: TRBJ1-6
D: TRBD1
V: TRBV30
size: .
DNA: TGTGCCTGGACCGGGACAGGGGGCAGGAATTCACCCCTCCACTTT
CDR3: CAWTGTGGRNSPLHF

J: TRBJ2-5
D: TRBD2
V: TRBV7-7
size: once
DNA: TGTGCTAGCAGCTTAGCGGGGGGTAGGCAAGAGACCCAGTACTTC
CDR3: CASSLAGGRQETQYF

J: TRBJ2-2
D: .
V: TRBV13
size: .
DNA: TGTGCCAGCAGCCCCCGGGGCGGGGAGCTGTTTTTT
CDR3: CASSPRGGELFF

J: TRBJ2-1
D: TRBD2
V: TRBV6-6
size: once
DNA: TGTGCCAGCAGTTCCTCCGGGACTAGCGCTTACAATGAGCAGTTCTTC
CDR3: CASSSSGTSAYNEQFF

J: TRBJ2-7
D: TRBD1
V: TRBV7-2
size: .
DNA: TGTGCCAGCAGACTTCACGGGGACAGGGCCGTCGGCGAGCAGTACTTC
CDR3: CASRLHGDRAVGEQYF

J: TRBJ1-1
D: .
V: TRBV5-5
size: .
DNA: TGTGCCAGCAGCTTGTTTGCAGGGAGGAAGAACACTGAAGCTTTCTTT
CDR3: CASSLFAGRKNTEAFF

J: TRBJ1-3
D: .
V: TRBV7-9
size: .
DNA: TGTGCCTACCCCGAGGGCCCCTCGTCTGGAAACACCATATATTTT
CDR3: CAYPEGPSSGNTIYF

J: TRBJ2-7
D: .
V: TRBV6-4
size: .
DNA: TGTGCCAGCAGTGTCTTCCCGGAGTACGAGCAGTACTTC
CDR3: CASSVFPEYEQYF

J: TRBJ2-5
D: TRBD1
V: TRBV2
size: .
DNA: TGTGCCAGCAGTCCGGACAGGCCACCCCAAGAGACCCAGTACTTC
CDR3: CASSPDRPPQETQYF

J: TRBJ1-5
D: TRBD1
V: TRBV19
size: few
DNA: TGTGCCAGTAGTGGGACAGGGGGCGGTCAGCCCCAGCATTTT
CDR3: CASSGTGGGQPQHF

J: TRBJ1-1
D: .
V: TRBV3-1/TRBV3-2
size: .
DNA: TGTGCCAGCAGCCCAGGGCCGGCCCACACTGAAGCTTTCTTT
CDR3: CASSPGPAHTEAFF

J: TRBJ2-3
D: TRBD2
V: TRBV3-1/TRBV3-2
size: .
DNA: TGTGCCAGCAGCCAAGCTAGCGGGGGCAGAGATACGCAGTATTTT
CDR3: CASSQASGGRDTQYF

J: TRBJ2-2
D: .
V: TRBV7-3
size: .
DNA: TGTGCCAGCAGCCCCTCAGGGGCGAACACCGGGGAGCTGTTTTTT
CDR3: CASSPSGANTGELFF

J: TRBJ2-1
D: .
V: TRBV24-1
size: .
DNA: TGTGCCTCCCGGGACTCCTTTTCCAATGAGCAGTTCTTC
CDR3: CASRDSFSNEQFF

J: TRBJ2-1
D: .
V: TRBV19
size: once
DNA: TGTGCCAGTAGTATACTCGGTGAGCAGTTCTTC
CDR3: CASSILGEQFF

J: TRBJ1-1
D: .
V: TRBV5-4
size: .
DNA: TGTGCCAGCAGCCGAGGAGGCAGAGAGCGAGGGGAAGCTTTCTTT
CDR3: CASSRGGRERGEAFF

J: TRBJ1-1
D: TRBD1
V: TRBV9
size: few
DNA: TGTGCCAGCAGATTTTCAACCGGGACAGGGATTCGAGTGGGGAACACTGAAGCTTTCTTT
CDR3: CASRFSTGTGIRVGNTEAFF

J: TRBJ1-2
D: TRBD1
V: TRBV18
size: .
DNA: TGTGCCAGCTCACCCGGGACAGACTATGGCTACACCTTC
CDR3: CASSPGTDYGYTF

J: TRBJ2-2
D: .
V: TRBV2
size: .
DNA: TGTGCCAGCAAGTCACAGACGGCGAACACCGGGGAGCTGTTTTTT
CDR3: CASKSQTANTGELFF

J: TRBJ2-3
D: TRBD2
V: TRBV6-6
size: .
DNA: TGTGCCAGCAGCCCCCCGGGGGGAGGCACAGATACGCAGTATTTT
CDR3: CASSPPGGGTDTQYF

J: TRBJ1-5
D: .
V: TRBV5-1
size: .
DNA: TGCGCCAGCAGCTTGGAGGGGAATAGCAATCAGCCCCAGCATTTT
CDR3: CASSLEGNSNQPQHF

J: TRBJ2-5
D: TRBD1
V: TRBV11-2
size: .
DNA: TGTGCCAGCAGCTTAGGGACAGGGGGATCACAAGAGACCCAGTACTTC
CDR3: CASSLGTGGSQETQYF

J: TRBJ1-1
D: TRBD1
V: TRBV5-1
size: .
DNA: TGCGCCAGCAGAACCGGACAGGGGAACACTGAAGCTTTCTTT
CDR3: CASRTGQGNTEAFF

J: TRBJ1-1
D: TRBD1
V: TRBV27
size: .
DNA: TGTGCCAGCAGTTTATCCGGGACAGGGGGCTCTATCACTGAAGCTTTCTTT
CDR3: CASSLSGTGGSITEAFF

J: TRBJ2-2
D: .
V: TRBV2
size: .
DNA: TGTGCCAGCAGTGATGCGGGGGCGCGGTACACCGGGGAGCTGTTTTTT
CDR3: CASSDAGARYTGELFF

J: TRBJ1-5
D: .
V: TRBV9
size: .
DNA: TGTGCCAGCAGCCCAGGGACATTGGGCAATCAGCCCCAGCATTTT
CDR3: CASSPGTLGNQPQHF

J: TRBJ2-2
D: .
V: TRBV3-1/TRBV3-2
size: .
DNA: TGTGCCAGCAGCCAAGATCGCGGGGCTCAGAACACCGGGGAGCTGTTTTTT
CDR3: CASSQDRGAQNTGELFF